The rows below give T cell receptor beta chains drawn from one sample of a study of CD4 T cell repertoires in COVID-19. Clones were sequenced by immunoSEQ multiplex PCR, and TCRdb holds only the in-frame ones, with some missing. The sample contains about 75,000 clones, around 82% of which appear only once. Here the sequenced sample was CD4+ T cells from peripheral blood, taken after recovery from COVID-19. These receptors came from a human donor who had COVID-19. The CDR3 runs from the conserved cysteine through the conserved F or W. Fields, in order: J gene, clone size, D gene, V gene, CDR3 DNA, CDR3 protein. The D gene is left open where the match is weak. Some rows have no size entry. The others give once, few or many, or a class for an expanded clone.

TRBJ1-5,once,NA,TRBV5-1,TGCGCCAGCAGCTTTGAGGCGGGTCAGCCCCAGCATTTT,CASSFEAGQPQHF
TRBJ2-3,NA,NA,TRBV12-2,TGTGGCGGGAGGTTCTTCACAGATACGCAGTATTTT,CGGRFFTDTQYF
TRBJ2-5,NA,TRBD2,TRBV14,TGTGCCAGCAGCCAAGCACTAGCGGGAGGCGCCGAGACCCAGTACTTC,CASSQALAGGAETQYF
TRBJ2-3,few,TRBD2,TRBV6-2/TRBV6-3,TGTGCCAGCAGTTACTCGGGACTAGACACGCAGTATTTT,CASSYSGLDTQYF
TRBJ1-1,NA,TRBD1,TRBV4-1,TGCGCCAGCAGCCAAGATCTTAGGACAGGACCCATCAACACTGAAGCTTTCTTT,CASSQDLRTGPINTEAFF
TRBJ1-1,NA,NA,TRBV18,TGTGCCAGCTCACGACAGTCCATGAACACTGAAGCTTTCTTT,CASSRQSMNTEAFF
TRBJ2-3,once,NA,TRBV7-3,TGTGCCAGCAGCACAAGCGGGCCCGGAGGCGGCACAGATACGCAGTATTTT,CASSTSGPGGGTDTQYF
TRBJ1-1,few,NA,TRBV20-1,TGCAGTGCGAGGGGGAACACTGAAGCTTTCTTT,CSARGNTEAFF
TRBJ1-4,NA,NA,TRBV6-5,TGTGCCAGCAGTTGGGGCAAGGGTGAAAAACTGTTTTTT,CASSWGKGEKLFF
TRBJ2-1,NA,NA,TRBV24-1,TGTGCCACCAGTGATTCATCACCGGGACTCAGCTCCTACAATGAGCAGTTCTTC,CATSDSSPGLSSYNEQFF
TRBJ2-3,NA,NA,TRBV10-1,TGCGCCAGCAGTGAAACCGTAGATACAGATACGCAGTATTTT,CASSETVDTDTQYF
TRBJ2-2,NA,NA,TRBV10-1,TGCGCCAGCAGTGACCCGGGATTGAACACCGGGGAGCTGTTTTTT,CASSDPGLNTGELFF
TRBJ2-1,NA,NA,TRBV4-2,TGTGCCAGCACCCCTGGGGGAGCGGGTGGGTACAATGAGCAGTTCTTC,CASTPGGAGGYNEQFF
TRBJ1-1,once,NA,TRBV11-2,TGTGCCAGCAGCGGGGGGTGGACTGAAGCTTTCTTT,CASSGGWTEAFF
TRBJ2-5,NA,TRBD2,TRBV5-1,TGCGCCAGCAGCTTCGGAGCGGGGACTAGCAGCGACCAGTACTTC,CASSFGAGTSSDQYF
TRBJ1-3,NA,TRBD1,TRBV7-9,TGTGCCAGCAGCTTAAGAGCGACAGGGCTAATTGGAAACACCATATATTTT,CASSLRATGLIGNTIYF
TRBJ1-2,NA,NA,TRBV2,TGTGCCAGCAGGCTTAGGGGCGCAAATGGCTACACCTTC,CASRLRGANGYTF
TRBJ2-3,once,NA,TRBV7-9,TGTGCCAGCAGCTTAGGTGGGAGGAAAAACTACACAGATACGCAGTATTTT,CASSLGGRKNYTDTQYF
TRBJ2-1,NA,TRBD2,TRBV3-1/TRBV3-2,TGTGCCAGCAGCTCTTCGGGACTAGCGACCTCCTACAATGAGCAGTTCTTC,CASSSSGLATSYNEQFF
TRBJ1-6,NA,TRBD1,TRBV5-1,TGCGCCAGCAGCTTGGGTCCGGACAGGGGGCAGTCACCCCTCCACTTT,CASSLGPDRGQSPLHF
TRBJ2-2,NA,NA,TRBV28,TGTGCCAGCAACCCCCACACCGGGGAGCTGTTTTTT,CASNPHTGELFF
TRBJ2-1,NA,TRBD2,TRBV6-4,TGTGCCAGCAGTGAGGAGGGCGGGGGTTACAATGAGCAGTTCTTC,CASSEEGGGYNEQFF
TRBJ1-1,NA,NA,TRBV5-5,TGTGCCAGCAGCTTTTTCCCCGGGACGGCATCGAACACTGAAGCTTTCTTT,CASSFFPGTASNTEAFF
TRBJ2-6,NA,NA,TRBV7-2,TGTGCCAGCAGCCCACCTACAGGGTTTGCTGGGGCCAACGTCCTGACTTTC,CASSPPTGFAGANVLTF
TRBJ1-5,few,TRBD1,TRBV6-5,TGTGCCAGCACTATGGGGACAGCCGGGCAGCCCCAGCATTTT,CASTMGTAGQPQHF
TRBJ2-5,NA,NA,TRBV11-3,TGTGCCAGCAGCCTCGGCAGACGGGGGCCACAAGAGACCCAGTACTTC,CASSLGRRGPQETQYF
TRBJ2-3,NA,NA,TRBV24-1,TGTGCCACCAGACCCGCCCCAGGGCTGGGCACAGATACGCAGTATTTT,CATRPAPGLGTDTQYF
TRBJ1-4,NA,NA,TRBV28,TGTGCCAGCAGTTTAGGGTCGGGGGGTAAGGCTGGAAAACTGTTTTTT,CASSLGSGGKAGKLFF
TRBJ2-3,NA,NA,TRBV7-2,TGTGCCAGCAGCTTAGTTCCGGGGTCTAGCACAGATACGCAGTATTTT,CASSLVPGSSTDTQYF
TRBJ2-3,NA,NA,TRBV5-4,TGTGCCAGCAGCTCCCCGGCCGGGGCGGTCACAGATACGCAGTATTTT,CASSSPAGAVTDTQYF
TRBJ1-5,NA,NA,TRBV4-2,TGTGCCAGCAGCCAAGACCCAGCGTCGTGGCTACCTCCGCCCCAGCATTTT,CASSQDPASWLPPPQHF
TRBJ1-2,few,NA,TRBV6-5,TGTGCCAGCAGTTACGGCGTTACTGGGGGTTCCTATGGCTACACCTTC,CASSYGVTGGSYGYTF
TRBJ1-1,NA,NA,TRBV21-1,TGTGCCAGCCCCGAAGGGCGGCACAGGCGAGGTGAAGCTTTCTTT,CASPEGRHRRGEAFF
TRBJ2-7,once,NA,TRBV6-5,TGTGCCAGTACCGGGGATTCCTACGAGCAGTACTTC,CASTGDSYEQYF
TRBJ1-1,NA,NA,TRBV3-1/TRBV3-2,TGTGCCAGCAGCCCATATGGGGCGGGAGGCGACACTGAAGCTTTCTTT,CASSPYGAGGDTEAFF
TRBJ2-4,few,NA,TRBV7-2,TGTGCCAGCAGCTTATCGAGGTCGGGGGCCAAAAACATTCAGTACTTC,CASSLSRSGAKNIQYF
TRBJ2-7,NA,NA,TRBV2,TGTGCCAGCAGTGAAGCTCGAGGGGACGGTGTACCCTACGAGCAGTACTTC,CASSEARGDGVPYEQYF
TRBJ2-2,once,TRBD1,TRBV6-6,TGTGCCACCGGGGTACAGGGGGCATCCACCGGGGAGCTGTTTTTT,CATGVQGASTGELFF
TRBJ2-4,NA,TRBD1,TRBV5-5,TGTGCCAGCAGCCGGACAGGGGGCGACGCCGATAAAAACATTCAGTACTTC,CASSRTGGDADKNIQYF
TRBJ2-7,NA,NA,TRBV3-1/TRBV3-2,TGTGCCAGCAGCGCGGCCTTATTCAGTGGGTTTCCTACGGGCGAGCAGTACTTC,CASSAALFSGFPTGEQYF
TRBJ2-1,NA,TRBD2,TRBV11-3,TGTGCCAGCAGCTTAGCTCCTAGCGGTTACAATGAGCAGTTCTTC,CASSLAPSGYNEQFF